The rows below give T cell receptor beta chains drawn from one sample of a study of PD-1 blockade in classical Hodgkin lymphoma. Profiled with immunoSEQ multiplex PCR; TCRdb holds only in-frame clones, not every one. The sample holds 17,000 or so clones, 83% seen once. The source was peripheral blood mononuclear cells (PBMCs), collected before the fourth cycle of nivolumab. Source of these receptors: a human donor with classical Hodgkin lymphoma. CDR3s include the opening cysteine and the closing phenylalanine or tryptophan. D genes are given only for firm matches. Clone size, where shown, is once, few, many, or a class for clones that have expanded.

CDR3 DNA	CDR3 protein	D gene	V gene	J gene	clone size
TGTGCCAGCAGCTCGCAGAGTACAGATACGCAGTATTTT	CASSSQSTDTQYF	.	TRBV5-6	TRBJ2-3	few
TGTGCCAGCAGCTTATCGGGTAATACTGAAGCTTTCTTT	CASSLSGNTEAFF	.	TRBV7-8	TRBJ1-1	.
TGTGCCAGCAGCATCGGCAGCTTGAACACTGAAGCTTTCTTT	CASSIGSLNTEAFF	.	TRBV9	TRBJ1-1	.
TGTGCCAGCAGTTACCCGCGGGGGGGCTTGGTCACTGAAGCTTTCTTT	CASSYPRGGLVTEAFF	.	TRBV6-6	TRBJ1-1	.
TGCGCCAGCAGCTTGGGGACAGGCAATGAGCAGTTCTTC	CASSLGTGNEQFF	TRBD1	TRBV5-1	TRBJ2-1	.
TGTGCCAGTAGTACCAGTCGGCAGACGAACACTGAAGCTTTCTTT	CASSTSRQTNTEAFF	.	TRBV19	TRBJ1-1	.
TGTGCCAGCAGCGCGAGGGACTTCCAAGAGACCCAGTACTTC	CASSARDFQETQYF	.	TRBV9	TRBJ2-5	.
TGTGCCAGCAGGAACCCCGGGGGCGAAGCCTACGAGCAGTACTTC	CASRNPGGEAYEQYF	.	TRBV6-5	TRBJ2-7	.
TGTGCCAGCAGTCCTGTAGGGGTTGTCTATGGCTACACCTTC	CASSPVGVVYGYTF	.	TRBV6-5	TRBJ1-2	.
TGTGCCAGCAGAATAGCGGGGGGTAACGAGCAGTACTTC	CASRIAGGNEQYF	TRBD2	TRBV7-9	TRBJ2-7	once
TGTGCCTGGAGTGGAGGGACAGCCTACGAGCAGTACTTC	CAWSGGTAYEQYF	TRBD1	TRBV30	TRBJ2-7	.
TGTGCCAGCTCACCACCGAGGGGAGCCTTTTCAACTAATGAAAAACTGTTTTTT	CASSPPRGAFSTNEKLFF	.	TRBV18	TRBJ1-4	.
TGTGCCAGCAGTGCCCACAGGGAAGTACCTGGAAACACCATATATTTT	CASSAHREVPGNTIYF	.	TRBV28	TRBJ1-3	.
TGTGCCAGCAGTTACAGCGGAGGGAGCACTGAAGCTTTCTTT	CASSYSGGSTEAFF	.	TRBV6-5	TRBJ1-1	.
TGTGCCAGCAGCTTCGCACAGGGGGAAACTGAAGCTTTCTTT	CASSFAQGETEAFF	TRBD1	TRBV7-8	TRBJ1-1	once
TGTGCCAGCCGGGGGGCGGGGTACAATGAGCAGTTCTTC	CASRGAGYNEQFF	.	TRBV6-5	TRBJ2-1	.
TGTGCCAGCAGCGTGGGGGAGACCCAGTACTTC	CASSVGETQYF	.	TRBV5-6	TRBJ2-5	.
TGCGCCAGCAGCTTAGGGGACACCGACGAGCAGTTCTTC	CASSLGDTDEQFF	.	TRBV5-1	TRBJ2-1	.
TGTGCCAGCAGCTTTAGTTCCTACGAGCAGTACTTC	CASSFSSYEQYF	.	TRBV7-9	TRBJ2-7	.
TGTGCCAGCAGTATAGGACAGGTCATTTTGGATACGCAGTATTTT	CASSIGQVILDTQYF	TRBD1	TRBV7-2	TRBJ2-3	once